A single sample is the source of the 10 T cell receptor beta chains below, sequenced in a study of early T cells in non-severe SARS-CoV-2 infection. Each CDR3 protein gets one entry after TCRdb re-called the 5' RACE reads with MiXCR. The sample includes about 89,000 distinct CDR3 sequences, approximately 17% of them seen just once. The sample was whole blood, taken at baseline. These TCRs come from an adult who was a healthcare worker with PCR-confirmed SARS-CoV-2 infection or an uninfected control (not recorded which).

The count of this clonotype is one. The genes are TRBV6-6 and TRBJ2-1, with D unresolved. V shed 0 bases and J shed 10 bases, with 7 bases lying between them. This CDR3 spans 12 amino acids. Germline CDR1 MNHNY, CDR2 SVGAGI (reference sequence). The CDR3 sequence: CASSYSWQEQFF. CDR3 in DNA: TGTGCCAGCAGTTACTCCTGGCAGGAGCAGTTCTTC.

This clonotype has more than one count but fewer than ten. The rearrangement joins TRBV19 to TRBJ1-1, with no clear D. The CDR3 length is 13 residues. Looked up from germline, CDR1 is LNHDA and CDR2 is SQIVND (reference sequence). V was shortened by 2 bases and J by 1 base, with 5 bases between the two germline ends. The CDR3 reads CASSIQSNTEAFF. CDR3 nucleotide sequence: TGTGCCAGTAGTATACAATCGAACACTGAAGCTTTCTTT.

CDR3 DNA: TGTGCCAGTAGTGCCCGGGGTCCAAATGAGCAGTTCTTC. Protein sequence: CASSARGPNEQFF. The chain couples TRBV19 to TRBJ2-1, with D maybe TRBD2 (5 bases). Trimming took 5 bases from V and 7 from J, leaving 12 bases between them. CDR3 length equals 13 residues. Per the germline V gene, CDR1 is LNHDA and CDR2 is SQIVND (reference sequence).

The V call is TRBV12-3 or TRBV12-4, the J call TRBJ2-3, with D perhaps matching TRBD1 (6 bases). V was clipped by 10 bases and J by 1 base, with 18 bases between them. CDR3 length equals 15 residues. DNA of the CDR3: TGTGCCACCTCACAAGCAGGGGAACGCACAGATACGCAGTATTTT. Encoded protein: CATSQAGERTDTQYF.

This clonotype was counted at least ten times. The rearrangement uses TRBV19 and TRBJ2-1, with D possibly matching TRBD2 (6 bases). The CDR3 spans 17 residues. Per the germline V gene, CDR1 is LNHDA and CDR2 is SQIVND (reference sequence). Trimming shortened V by 5 bases and J by 2 bases, and 19 bases separated the two germline ends. This CDR3 is CASSVGVYAGTYNEQFF. The CDR3, as DNA: TGTGCCAGTAGTGTCGGGGTTTATGCGGGGACCTACAATGAGCAGTTCTTC.

The table lists this clonotype with a few counts. The gene calls are TRBV6-2 or TRBV6-3 and TRBJ1-6; no reliable D call. CDR1 and CDR2 (germline): MNHEY, SVGEGT. There are 14 residues in the CDR3. The V gene lost 6 bases and the J gene lost 10 bases, with 16 bases spanning the gap. The CDR3 nucleotides read TGTGCCAGCAGCAGTCAGCCGTCGAGGTCACCCCTCCACTTT. Protein: CASSSQPSRSPLHF.

This clonotype was observed a few times. The chain has TRBV30 and TRBJ1-1; tentative D call: TRBD1 (5 bases). There are 13 residues in the CDR3. V shed 2 bases and J shed 10 bases, with 17 bases lying between them. Per the germline V gene, CDR1 is GTSNPN and CDR2 is SVGIG (reference sequence). The CDR3 here is CAWSPSPGTRAFF. In DNA, the CDR3 is TGTGCCTGGAGTCCCTCCCCGGGGACGAGAGCTTTCTTT.

The CDR3 DNA follows: TGCAGTGCTGGCCATACGCAGTATTTT. Residues: CSAGHTQYF. The V gene is TRBV20-1, the J gene TRBJ2-3; D is unresolved. Per the germline V gene, CDR1 is DFQATT and CDR2 is SNEGSKA (reference sequence). This CDR3 contains 9 residues. The V end was cut by 5 bases, the J end by 7 bases, with 4 bases between.

This clonotype was detected ten times or more. This chain joins TRBV20-1 and TRBJ2-4; tentative D call: TRBD1 (5 bases). Trimming took off 1 base at V and 14 bases at J, with 12 bases between the two ends. CDR1 and CDR2 (germline): DFQATT, SNEGSKA (reference sequence). This CDR3 spans 11 amino acids. The CDR3 DNA follows: TGCAGTGCTAGAGGGAGTGGGGCTGAGTACTTC. Its translation is CSARGSGAEYF.

This clonotype was picked up a small number of times. V and J are TRBV2 and TRBJ1-4, with TRBD1 matching 9 bases. With V trimmed by 8 bases and J by 2 bases, 6 bases remained unmatched. This CDR3 is built from 15 residues. Germline V gene data show CDR1 as SNHLY and CDR2 as FYNNEI. The CDR3 here is CASLGQGLTNEKLFF. CDR3 bases: TGTGCCAGCCTGGGACAGGGTCTGACTAATGAAAAACTGTTTTTT.